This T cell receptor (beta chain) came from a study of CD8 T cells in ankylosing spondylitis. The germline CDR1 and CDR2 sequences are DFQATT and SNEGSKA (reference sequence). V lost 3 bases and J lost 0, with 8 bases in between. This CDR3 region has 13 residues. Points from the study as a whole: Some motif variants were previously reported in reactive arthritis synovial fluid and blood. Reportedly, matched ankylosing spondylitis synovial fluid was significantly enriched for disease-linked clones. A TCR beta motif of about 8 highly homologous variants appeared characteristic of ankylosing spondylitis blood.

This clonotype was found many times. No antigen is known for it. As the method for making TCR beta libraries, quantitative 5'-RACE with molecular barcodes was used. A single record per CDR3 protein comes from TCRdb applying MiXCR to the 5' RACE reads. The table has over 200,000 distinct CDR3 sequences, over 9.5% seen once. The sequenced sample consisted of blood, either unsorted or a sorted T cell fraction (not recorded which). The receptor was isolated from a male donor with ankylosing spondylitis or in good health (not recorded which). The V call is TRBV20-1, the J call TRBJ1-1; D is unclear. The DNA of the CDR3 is TGCAGTGCTAGGCGGAGCATGAACACTGAAGCTTTCTTT. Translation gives CSARRSMNTEAFF.